One and the same sample provided the 9 T cell receptor beta chains below, sequenced in a study of tumor-infiltrating lymphocytes in primary liver carcinoma. From around 500 ng total RNA, TCR beta cDNA was generated with a primer in the constant region. Generation of the TCR beta libraries relied on three nested multiplex PCR rounds using slightly modified ARM-PCR. TRBV1-TRBV30 forward primers paired with a C-beta reverse primer drove the first two PCR rounds, about 9 cycles each. MiXCR was run by TCRdb on the multiplex PCR reads, yielding one entry per CDR3 protein. The table records 95,000 to 150,000 distinct CDR3 sequences, 64% of them present only once. Bulk tissue was left unsorted, and RNA and DNA were co-extracted from 20-30 mg of it. The specimen was liver tumor tissue from sampling region 3. Subset of the sample: tumor region T3, left-lateral pole. These receptors all stem from a woman aged 55-69 years with primary liver carcinoma and hepatitis B virus infection.

In regard to this clonotype: This likely comes from a read error, as the CDR3 has no conserved phenylalanine or tryptophan at its end. The chain recombines TRBV29-1 with TRBJ2-1; 7 bases are shared with TRBD2. Germline trimming cut 7 bases from V and 12 bases from J; bases unmatched to any gene: 15. Germline V gene sequence: CDR1 SQVTM, CDR2 ANQGSEA. CDR3 length: 13 amino acids. CDR3 nucleotides: TGCAGCGCTTCGCTCGCGTCAGGCGGGGGGCAGTTCCTC. Translation: CSASLASGGGQFL.

This clonotype was observed a handful of times. This chain joins TRBV19 and TRBJ2-1; D ambiguous. The ends were cut back, 6 bases at V and 0 bases at J, with 9 bases in the middle. Germline CDR1 reads LNHDA; CDR2 reads SQIVND (reference sequence). This CDR3 has 14 residues. For the CDR3, the DNA is TGTGCCAGTAGAGGTCTTAACTCCTACAATGAGCAGTTCTTC. Translating gives CASRGLNSYNEQFF.

With regard to this clonotype: With a much larger clone just one base away, this may be a read error. The CDR3 here is CSVPAGTGGTEDFF. The CDR3 DNA sequence: TGCAGCGTACCCGCCGGGACAGGGGGCACTGAAGATTTCTTT. J is TRBJ1-1 and V is TRBV29-1, with 12 bases aligning to TRBD1. The CDR3 is made up of 14 amino acids. Per germline, CDR1 SQVTM and CDR2 ANQGSEA.

The chain couples TRBV25-1 to TRBJ2-1; 7 positions match TRBD2. The CDR3 covers 15 residues. Germline V CDR1 and CDR2: MGHDK, SYGVNS. This CDR3 reads CDSSESGGRRNEQFF. The DNA for the CDR3 is TGTGACAGTAGTGAATCGGGCGGGAGACGGAATGAGCAGTTCTTC.

This clonotype was seen many times. The chain is built from TRBV6-5 and TRBJ2-7, with 12 positions matching TRBD2. With V trimmed by 4 bases and J by 6 bases, 7 bases remained unmatched. The CDR3 sequence is 15 residues long. The germline CDR1 and CDR2 sequences are MNHEY and SVGAGI. The CDR3 DNA is TGTGCCAGCAGTTCCCGACTAGCGGGAGAAGGCGAGCAGTACTTC. This codes for CASSSRLAGEGEQYF.

A few counts support this clonotype. A junction boundary mismatches the germline segment, possibly from a read error. The chain combines TRBV11-2 with TRBJ2-5, with D perhaps TRBD2 (5 bases). The germline gives CDR1 SGHAT, CDR2 FQNNGV. This CDR3 comprises 13 residues. The CDR3 loop reads CASRRERGETQYF. The CDR3 DNA is TGTGCTAGCAGGCGAGAGAGAGGGGAGACCCAGTACTTC. Full variable domain (missing parts from reference TRBV11-2 and TRBJ2-5): EAGVAQSPRYKIIEKRQSVAFWCNPISGHATLYWYQQILGQGPKLLIQFQNNGVVDDSQLPKDRFSAERLKGVDSTLKIQPAKLEDSAVYLCASRRERGETQYFGPGTRLLVL.

This clonotype appeared a few times. The junction does not match germline at one end; this may be a read error. V gene TRBV4-2 combines with J gene TRBJ2-1, with 9 bases lining up with TRBD2. This CDR3 has 17 residues. Germline values: CDR1 LGHNA, CDR2 YNFKEQ. CDR3 sequence: CASSQEARREGGNEQFF. The CDR3 nucleotides read TGTGCCAGCAGCCAAGAAGCAAGGCGGGAGGGGGGCAATGAGCAATTCTTC.

This clonotype was observed at least ten times. J is TRBJ1-5 and V is TRBV7-9; possibly TRBD1 for D (5 bases). CDR1 is SEHNR, CDR2 FQNEAQ, per germline (reference sequence). Trimming removed 5 bases from V and 2 bases from J, with 13 bases in between. The CDR3 totals 15 residues. The CDR3 reads CASSPGGGGNQPQHF. In DNA form, the CDR3 reads TGTGCCAGCAGCCCTGGGGGAGGGGGCAATCAGCCCCAGCATTTT.

The chain employs TRBV29-1 and TRBJ2-5, with unresolved D. V shed 3 bases and J shed 10 bases, with 12 bases lying between them. There are 11 residues in the CDR3. The V gene's germline CDR1 is SQVTM and CDR2 ANQGSEA. The CDR3 here is CSVERLEVQYF. CDR3 DNA: TGCAGCGTTGAGCGATTAGAGGTCCAGTACTTC.